These T cell receptor beta chains were read from a single sample in a study of response to subunit inactivated influenza vaccine. TCRdb recomputed calls from the RT-PCR reads with MiXCR, one row per CDR3 protein. Of approximately 680,000 distinct CDR3 sequences in the sample, around a sixth were seen once. Sequencing was performed on PBMCs from blood, taken approximately 13 days after vaccination. The receptors here all came from a man in his fifties who received an inactivated influenza vaccine. Both conserved end residues are part of each CDR3. Each record gives: J gene, D gene, V gene, clone size, CDR3 DNA, CDR3 protein. The D gene is left open where the match is weak. Size values are once, few and many counts, or a class for expanded clones, and some rows have none.

J gene: TRBJ1-2; D gene: TRBD1; V gene: TRBV27; clone size: few; CDR3 DNA: TGTGCCAGCAGTTTACAGGGGGCGGACGGCTACACCTTC; CDR3 protein: CASSLQGADGYTF
J gene: TRBJ2-7; D gene: TRBD1; V gene: TRBV7-2; clone size: few; CDR3 DNA: TGTGCCAGCAGCTTAGGCTCAGGACAGGAGTACGAGCAGTACTTC; CDR3 protein: CASSLGSGQEYEQYF
J gene: TRBJ2-5; D gene: NA; V gene: TRBV5-1; clone size: NA; CDR3 DNA: TGCGCCAGCAGCTTGGCTGGGACACAAGGCCAAGAGACCCAGTACTTC; CDR3 protein: CASSLAGTQGQETQYF
J gene: TRBJ2-4; D gene: TRBD1; V gene: TRBV18; clone size: few; CDR3 DNA: TGTGCCAGCTCACCCCCTCGGACAGGGCAAAACATTCAGTACTTC; CDR3 protein: CASSPPRTGQNIQYF
J gene: TRBJ1-2; D gene: NA; V gene: TRBV7-2; clone size: few; CDR3 DNA: TGTGCCAGCAGCCCCCCCCGAGGGTTGGGTAACTATGGCTACACCTTC; CDR3 protein: CASSPPRGLGNYGYTF
J gene: TRBJ2-7; D gene: TRBD2; V gene: TRBV7-2; clone size: few; CDR3 DNA: TGTGCCAGCAGCTTCAGCAGCGGGATGGCCTACGAGCAGTACTTC; CDR3 protein: CASSFSSGMAYEQYF
J gene: TRBJ2-3; D gene: TRBD1; V gene: TRBV20-1; clone size: few; CDR3 DNA: TGCAGTGCGACACTCTTTAAGGGGGCCGTAACAGATACGCAGTATTTT; CDR3 protein: CSATLFKGAVTDTQYF
J gene: TRBJ2-5; D gene: TRBD1; V gene: TRBV29-1; clone size: few; CDR3 DNA: TGCAGCGCCCGGGACAGGAATTTTCGGGAGACCCAGTACTTC; CDR3 protein: CSARDRNFRETQYF
J gene: TRBJ2-5; D gene: TRBD1; V gene: TRBV28; clone size: NA; CDR3 DNA: TGTGCCAGCACTCCGGGGACAGAAGAGACCCAGTACTTC; CDR3 protein: CASTPGTEETQYF
J gene: TRBJ2-4; D gene: NA; V gene: TRBV5-1; clone size: few; CDR3 DNA: TGCGCCAGCAGCTTGTTAACAGGGATGTCCTCTTTCCCTTTAAACATTCAGTACTTC; CDR3 protein: CASSLLTGMSSFPLNIQYF
J gene: TRBJ2-1; D gene: NA; V gene: TRBV20-1; clone size: few; CDR3 DNA: TGCAGTGCTAGAGATCGGGCAGGGACCTACAATGAGCAGTTCTTC; CDR3 protein: CSARDRAGTYNEQFF
J gene: TRBJ2-4; D gene: NA; V gene: TRBV7-9; clone size: few; CDR3 DNA: TGTGCCAGCAGACCTATCGGACTAAAATTAGCCAAAAACATTCAGTACTTC; CDR3 protein: CASRPIGLKLAKNIQYF
J gene: TRBJ2-5; D gene: NA; V gene: TRBV24-1; clone size: few; CDR3 DNA: TGTGCCACTAAGGGACCGAACCAAGAGACCCAGTACTTC; CDR3 protein: CATKGPNQETQYF
J gene: TRBJ2-3; D gene: NA; V gene: TRBV29-1; clone size: many; CDR3 DNA: TGCAGCGCCCGGGACGGGACGATAGATACGCAGTATTTT; CDR3 protein: CSARDGTIDTQYF
J gene: TRBJ1-6; D gene: NA; V gene: TRBV6-1; clone size: many; CDR3 DNA: TGTGCCAGCAGTCGGACAGTTATCTATAATTCACCCCTCCACTTT; CDR3 protein: CASSRTVIYNSPLHF
J gene: TRBJ2-7; D gene: TRBD1; V gene: TRBV10-3; clone size: few; CDR3 DNA: TGTGCCATCAGTGAGTTACAGGGGGCGGACGAGCAGTACTTC; CDR3 protein: CAISELQGADEQYF
J gene: TRBJ2-5; D gene: TRBD2; V gene: TRBV4-3; clone size: few; CDR3 DNA: TGCGCCAGCAGCCAAGATATAGCGGGGGGCCGAGAGACCCAGTACTTC; CDR3 protein: CASSQDIAGGRETQYF
J gene: TRBJ2-7; D gene: NA; V gene: TRBV27; clone size: few; CDR3 DNA: TGTGCCAGCAGTTTATCGGGTCACAGGGCCGGGTACGAGCAGTACTTC; CDR3 protein: CASSLSGHRAGYEQYF
J gene: TRBJ2-4; D gene: NA; V gene: TRBV18; clone size: many; CDR3 DNA: TGTGCCAGCTCACCAAGGTCGTCTCTGGGGGAAAACATTCAGTACTTC; CDR3 protein: CASSPRSSLGENIQYF
J gene: TRBJ2-3; D gene: NA; V gene: TRBV5-6; clone size: many; CDR3 DNA: TGTGCCAGCAGCTACGCGGATACGCAGTATTTT; CDR3 protein: CASSYADTQYF
J gene: TRBJ2-2; D gene: TRBD2; V gene: TRBV12-3/TRBV12-4; clone size: few; CDR3 DNA: TGTGCCACCCAGGGAGGGGCCGGGACCGGGGAGCTGTTTTTT; CDR3 protein: CATQGGAGTGELFF
J gene: TRBJ1-1; D gene: NA; V gene: TRBV30; clone size: NA; CDR3 DNA: TGTGCCTGGAGTGTACTCGGGCAGCACACTGAAGCTTTCTTT; CDR3 protein: CAWSVLGQHTEAFF
J gene: TRBJ1-4; D gene: TRBD1; V gene: TRBV7-2; clone size: NA; CDR3 DNA: TGTGCCAGCAGCCCACGCCCAGGGGGTCGGAGTGAAAAACTGTTTTTT; CDR3 protein: CASSPRPGGRSEKLFF
J gene: TRBJ2-4; D gene: NA; V gene: TRBV4-3; clone size: few; CDR3 DNA: TGCGCCAGCAGCCAAGATTGGTCAGGGACAAAAAACATTCAGTACTTC; CDR3 protein: CASSQDWSGTKNIQYF
J gene: TRBJ2-5; D gene: TRBD1; V gene: TRBV27; clone size: NA; CDR3 DNA: TGTGCCAGCAGTCCCGACAGGGACGGACGGGGGACCCAGTACTTC; CDR3 protein: CASSPDRDGRGTQYF
J gene: TRBJ2-3; D gene: TRBD2; V gene: TRBV7-2; clone size: few; CDR3 DNA: TGTGCCAGCAGCTTGACTAGCGGGGCGAGAGATACGCAGTATTTT; CDR3 protein: CASSLTSGARDTQYF
J gene: TRBJ1-1; D gene: TRBD1; V gene: TRBV2; clone size: few; CDR3 DNA: TGTGCCAGCAGAATGGACAGGGACACTGAAGCTTTCTTT; CDR3 protein: CASRMDRDTEAFF
J gene: TRBJ1-2; D gene: NA; V gene: TRBV12-3/TRBV12-4; clone size: few; CDR3 DNA: TGTGCCAGCAGCCCGGACGGATCAGCTAACTATGGCTACACCTTC; CDR3 protein: CASSPDGSANYGYTF
J gene: TRBJ2-7; D gene: NA; V gene: TRBV5-1; clone size: many; CDR3 DNA: TGCGCCAGCAGCTTGGCTGGGGCCGTAACCTACGAGCAGTACTTC; CDR3 protein: CASSLAGAVTYEQYF
J gene: TRBJ2-2; D gene: TRBD2; V gene: TRBV20-1; clone size: NA; CDR3 DNA: TGCAGTGCGCGAACGAGTCTAGCGGGGGACTCATCCGGGGAGCTGTTTTTT; CDR3 protein: CSARTSLAGDSSGELFF
J gene: TRBJ2-5; D gene: TRBD2; V gene: TRBV20-1; clone size: NA; CDR3 DNA: TGCAGTGCTAGAGATTTTCAAACTAGCGGGTTTCGCGAGACCCAGTACTTC; CDR3 protein: CSARDFQTSGFRETQYF
J gene: TRBJ1-3; D gene: TRBD1; V gene: TRBV12-3/TRBV12-4; clone size: few; CDR3 DNA: TGTGCCAGCAGGGAGACAGGGGGCATTGGAAACACCATATATTTT; CDR3 protein: CASRETGGIGNTIYF